This T cell receptor (beta chain) was recovered during a study of T cell responses to AZD1222 COVID-19 vaccine. Study-level points and caveats: Only six individuals given AZD1222 were seropositive at baseline. The sample set comprised mostly white British donors with more females, and clonal diversity was possibly underestimated. Variant regions that are unmutated are reportedly the target of nearly half of spike-specific TCRs.

V dropped 11 bases and J dropped 4; count of bases not matched to a gene: 9. The V gene's germline CDR1 is MNHEY and CDR2 SVGAGI. The CDR3 runs to 13 residues. Only in-frame clones appear in the TCRdb table, and some are missing; sequencing was by immunoSEQ multiplex PCR. The profile covers around 120,000 clones, with approximately 94% appearing a single time and 4% to 6% taken by the ten largest. On this clone: What it binds is not known.

This chain joins TRBV6-5 and TRBJ2-3, with 7 bases that match TRBD2. This sequence was found in an adult who received the AZD1222 COVID-19 vaccine. The sequences come from peripheral blood, collected 28 days after the second AZD1222 dose. CDR3 DNA sequence: TGTGCCGTCCGGGGGGACGGGGCAGATACGCAGTATTTT. It encodes CAVRGDGADTQYF.